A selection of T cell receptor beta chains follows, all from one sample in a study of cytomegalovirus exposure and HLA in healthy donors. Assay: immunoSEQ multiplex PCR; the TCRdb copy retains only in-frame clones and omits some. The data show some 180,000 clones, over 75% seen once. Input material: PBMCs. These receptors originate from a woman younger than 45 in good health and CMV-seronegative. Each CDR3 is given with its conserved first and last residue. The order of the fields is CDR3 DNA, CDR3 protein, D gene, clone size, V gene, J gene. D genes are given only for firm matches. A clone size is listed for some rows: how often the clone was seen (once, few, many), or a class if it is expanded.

TGTGCCAGCCTGGGAACTAGCGGGGGCATTAGAGGCCAAGAGACCCAGTACTTC	CASLGTSGGIRGQETQYF	TRBD2	NA	TRBV7-2	TRBJ2-5
TGTGCCACGATGATCGGGGACTATGGCTACACCTTC	CATMIGDYGYTF	NA	NA	TRBV10-3	TRBJ1-2
TGCAGCGCCGTGCTTGGGAGGGATCAGCCCCAGCATTTT	CSAVLGRDQPQHF	NA	NA	TRBV29-1	TRBJ1-5
TGTGCCAGCTCACCACCCCTCTCTGGAAACACCATATATTTT	CASSPPLSGNTIYF	NA	NA	TRBV18	TRBJ1-3
TGTGCCAGCTCACCACTTGGGGGCACTAATGAAAAACTGTTTTTT	CASSPLGGTNEKLFF	NA	NA	TRBV18	TRBJ1-4
TGTGCCAGCAGCTCGGGGGGGGAGCTCTACGAGCAGTACTTC	CASSSGGELYEQYF	TRBD2	NA	TRBV6-5	TRBJ2-7
TGTGCCAGCAGTCCGACCAGGGGCTGGGATCAGCCCCAGCATTTT	CASSPTRGWDQPQHF	NA	NA	TRBV5-4	TRBJ1-5
TGCAGCGTTCACGTCCGGGGGGCCTACACCTTC	CSVHVRGAYTF	NA	NA	TRBV29-1	TRBJ1-2
TGTGCCAGCAGCTTGGGACTTGAGGGGGATACGCAGTATTTT	CASSLGLEGDTQYF	NA	NA	TRBV9	TRBJ2-3
TGTGCCTGGAGTGTAGGAGGGAACACTGAAGCTTTCTTT	CAWSVGGNTEAFF	NA	few	TRBV30	TRBJ1-1
TGCGCCAGCAGCTCAGACGACGGACTAGCGGGGGGGCCGGGTCAGGAGACCCAGTACTTC	CASSSDDGLAGGPGQETQYF	TRBD2	few	TRBV5-1	TRBJ2-5
TGTGCCAGCAGTTGGGGACTGGTAACTAGCACAGATACGCAGTATTTT	CASSWGLVTSTDTQYF	NA	NA	TRBV6-5	TRBJ2-3
TGTGCCACCAGCTTGGGGGGGAGGGAATCTGAAAAACTGTTTTTT	CATSLGGRESEKLFF	NA	few	TRBV15	TRBJ1-4
TGTGCCAGCAGTGAACAGGGGTCCTATCAGCCCCAGCATTTT	CASSEQGSYQPQHF	NA	NA	TRBV2	TRBJ1-5
TGTGCCAGCAGCGTAGATGGGGCCATACGAGAGCAGTACTTC	CASSVDGAIREQYF	NA	NA	TRBV9	TRBJ2-7
TGCGCCAGCAGCTTGGGGACAAACCATGGCTACACCTTC	CASSLGTNHGYTF	NA	NA	TRBV5-1	TRBJ1-2
TGTGCCAGTACCCTTGGGGGCGTCGGAACCGGGGAGCTGTTTTTT	CASTLGGVGTGELFF	NA	NA	TRBV19	TRBJ2-2
TGTGCCTGGGAAGCGACAGGGTTCCGCAATGAGCAGTTCTTC	CAWEATGFRNEQFF	TRBD1	once	TRBV30	TRBJ2-1
TGTGCCAGCAGCTTAGTTGATCGAAGAGTCCCCTACAATGAGCAGTTCTTC	CASSLVDRRVPYNEQFF	NA	NA	TRBV7-6	TRBJ2-1
TGTGCCAGCATGCAGGGAGGGGGCAATCAGCCCCAGCATTTT	CASMQGGGNQPQHF	NA	NA	TRBV6-6	TRBJ1-5
TGCGCCAGCAGCTTGGCGGGACAGGGCGGCGGATATGACAAACTGTTTTTT	CASSLAGQGGGYDKLFF	TRBD1	NA	TRBV5-1	TRBJ1-4
TGTGCCAGCAGTGGTGCGCATAGCAATCAGCCCCAGCATTTT	CASSGAHSNQPQHF	NA	once	TRBV25-1	TRBJ1-5
TGTGCCAGCAGCGTACGCGCTAATTCACCCCTCCACTTT	CASSVRANSPLHF	NA	NA	TRBV9	TRBJ1-6
TGTGCCAGTACCACCCTGGTCCCAGGGGTGACTTTCTTT	CASTTLVPGVTFF	NA	NA	TRBV19	TRBJ1-1
TGTGCCAGCAGTGGGTTAGCGGGGGACATTAGCACAGATACGCAGTATTTT	CASSGLAGDISTDTQYF	TRBD2	NA	TRBV6-1	TRBJ2-3
TGTGCCAGCAGCCGTGACAGGGGAGGGGAGCAGTTCTTC	CASSRDRGGEQFF	NA	NA	TRBV7-7	TRBJ2-1
TGTGCCAGCAGTTCCCCGTGGAAGGAGATGAGCGGCTACACCTTC	CASSSPWKEMSGYTF	NA	NA	TRBV27	TRBJ1-2
TGTGCCAGCTCATCGACCGGGACAGGGATGATGTCCGGGGAGCTGTTTTTT	CASSSTGTGMMSGELFF	TRBD1	NA	TRBV18	TRBJ2-2
TGCGCCAGCAGCCAAGAACCCGGGGGGTACGAGCAGTACTTC	CASSQEPGGYEQYF	TRBD2	NA	TRBV4-3	TRBJ2-7
TGTGCCAGCAGTGAAGCGCGGTCACAGTTCTTC	CASSEARSQFF	NA	NA	TRBV2	TRBJ2-1
TGTGCCTGGGCAGTGGGGAGTCGAGGGTATTCACCCCTCCACTTT	CAWAVGSRGYSPLHF	NA	NA	TRBV30	TRBJ1-6
TGCGCCAGCAGCCAAGCCCCAGGGAGGACTGAAGCTTTCTTT	CASSQAPGRTEAFF	NA	few	TRBV4-3	TRBJ1-1
TGCGCCAGCAGTGGGGGCTCTGAAGCTTTCTTT	CASSGGSEAFF	NA	NA	TRBV10-2	TRBJ1-1
TGTGCCAGCACGTACAGGGTGGATACGCAGTATTTT	CASTYRVDTQYF	NA	few	TRBV5-6	TRBJ2-3
TGCGCCAGCAGCTTGGGGACAAATAACTATGGCTACACCTTC	CASSLGTNNYGYTF	NA	NA	TRBV5-1	TRBJ1-2
TGTGCCTGGAGTGTACGGGGAGGGGGAGGGGGCAATCAGCCCCAGCATTTT	CAWSVRGGGGGNQPQHF	NA	NA	TRBV30	TRBJ1-5
TGTGCCAGCAGCGTAGATGGGGGGAGCAATCAGCCCCAGCATTTT	CASSVDGGSNQPQHF	NA	NA	TRBV9	TRBJ1-5
TGTGCCACCAGTTTCGGACAGGGAACCTGCAATGAGCAGTTCTTC	CATSFGQGTCNEQFF	TRBD1	once	TRBV15	TRBJ2-1
TGTGCCAGCAGTCTCGACAGGGGGCCCGAAGCTTTCTTT	CASSLDRGPEAFF	TRBD1	NA	TRBV5-6	TRBJ1-1
TGTGCCAGCAGTGATGAAGGGACAGGGGGCAATGAGCAGTTCTTC	CASSDEGTGGNEQFF	TRBD1	NA	TRBV2	TRBJ2-1
TGCGCCAGCAGCACATCCGGGACAGGGTTATACGAGCAGTACTTC	CASSTSGTGLYEQYF	TRBD1	NA	TRBV5-1	TRBJ2-7
TGCGCCAGCAGCCAAGACTCGGTGGCTAATGAAAAACTGTTTTTT	CASSQDSVANEKLFF	NA	few	TRBV4-1	TRBJ1-4
TGCGCCAGCAGCGGACAGGCTTTGGGCGAGCAGTACTTC	CASSGQALGEQYF	TRBD1	NA	TRBV5-1	TRBJ2-7
TGTGCCAGCAGTGTATACAGGGGGGCAGATACGCAGTATTTT	CASSVYRGADTQYF	TRBD1	NA	TRBV6-1	TRBJ2-3
TGTGCCAGCTCACCACAACCTCCGGGCCTCGAGGGCGAGCAGTACTTC	CASSPQPPGLEGEQYF	NA	NA	TRBV18	TRBJ2-7